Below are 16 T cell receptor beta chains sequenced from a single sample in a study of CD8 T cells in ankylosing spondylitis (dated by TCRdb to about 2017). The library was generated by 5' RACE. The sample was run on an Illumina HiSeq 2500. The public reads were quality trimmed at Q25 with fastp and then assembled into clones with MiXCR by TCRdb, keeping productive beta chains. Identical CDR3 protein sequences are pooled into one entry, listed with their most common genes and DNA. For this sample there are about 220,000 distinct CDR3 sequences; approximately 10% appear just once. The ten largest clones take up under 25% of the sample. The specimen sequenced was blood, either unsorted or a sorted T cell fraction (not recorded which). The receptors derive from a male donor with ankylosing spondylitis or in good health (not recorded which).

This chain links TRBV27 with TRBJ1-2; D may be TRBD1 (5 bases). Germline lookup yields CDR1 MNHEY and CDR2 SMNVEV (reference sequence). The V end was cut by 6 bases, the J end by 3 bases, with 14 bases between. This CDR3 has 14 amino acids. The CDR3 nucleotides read TGTGCCAGCAGCCCTACTTGGGGCTACTATGGCTACACCTTC. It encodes CASSPTWGYYGYTF.

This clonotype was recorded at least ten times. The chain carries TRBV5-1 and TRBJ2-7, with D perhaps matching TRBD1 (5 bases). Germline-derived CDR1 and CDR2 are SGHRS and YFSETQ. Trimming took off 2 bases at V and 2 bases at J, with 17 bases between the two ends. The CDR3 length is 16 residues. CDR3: CASSFAFGQIAYEQYF. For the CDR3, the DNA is TGCGCCAGCAGCTTCGCGTTTGGACAAATAGCCTACGAGCAGTACTTC.

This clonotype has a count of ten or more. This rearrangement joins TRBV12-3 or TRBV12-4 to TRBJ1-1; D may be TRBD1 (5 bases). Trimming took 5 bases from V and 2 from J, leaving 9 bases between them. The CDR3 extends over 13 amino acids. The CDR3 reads CASSGDGNTEAFF. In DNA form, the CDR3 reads TGTGCCAGCAGTGGGGACGGCAACACTGAAGCTTTCTTT.

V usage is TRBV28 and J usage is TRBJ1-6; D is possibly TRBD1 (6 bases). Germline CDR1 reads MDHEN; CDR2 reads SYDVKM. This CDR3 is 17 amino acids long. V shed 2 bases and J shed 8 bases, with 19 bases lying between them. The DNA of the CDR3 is TGTGCCAGCAGTTTACCGATTACCGGGACAACGGATTCACCCCTCCACTTT. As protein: CASSLPITGTTDSPLHF.

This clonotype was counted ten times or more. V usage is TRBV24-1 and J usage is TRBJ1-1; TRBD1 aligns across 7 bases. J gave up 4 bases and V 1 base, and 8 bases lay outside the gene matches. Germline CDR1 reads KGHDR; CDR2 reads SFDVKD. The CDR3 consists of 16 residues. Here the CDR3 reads CATSDLRGGEATEAFF. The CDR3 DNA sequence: TGTGCCACCAGTGATTTAAGAGGGGGCGAGGCCACTGAAGCTTTCTTT.

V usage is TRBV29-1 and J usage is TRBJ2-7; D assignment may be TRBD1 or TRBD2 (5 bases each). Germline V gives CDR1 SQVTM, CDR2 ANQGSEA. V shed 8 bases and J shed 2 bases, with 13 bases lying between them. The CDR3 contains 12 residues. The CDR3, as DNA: TGCAGCTTTAGGGACGGGACCTACGAGCAGTACTTC. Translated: CSFRDGTYEQYF.

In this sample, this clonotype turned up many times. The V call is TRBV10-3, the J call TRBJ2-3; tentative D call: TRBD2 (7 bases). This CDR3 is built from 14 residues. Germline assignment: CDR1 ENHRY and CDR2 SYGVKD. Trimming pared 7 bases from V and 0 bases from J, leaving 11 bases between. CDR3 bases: TGTGCCATCAACGGGGGGCTTAGCACAGATACGCAGTATTTT. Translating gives CAINGGLSTDTQYF.

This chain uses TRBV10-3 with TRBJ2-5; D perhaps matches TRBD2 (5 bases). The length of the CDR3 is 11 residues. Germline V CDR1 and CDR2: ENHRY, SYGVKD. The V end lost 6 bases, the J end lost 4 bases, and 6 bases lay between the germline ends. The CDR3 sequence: CAISSGETQYF. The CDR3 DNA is TGTGCCATCAGCAGCGGAGAGACCCAGTACTTC.

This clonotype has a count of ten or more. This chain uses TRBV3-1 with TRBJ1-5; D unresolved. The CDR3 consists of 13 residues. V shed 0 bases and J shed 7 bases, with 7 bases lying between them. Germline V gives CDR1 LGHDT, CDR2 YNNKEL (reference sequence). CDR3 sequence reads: CASSQERSQPQHF. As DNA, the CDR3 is TGTGCCAGCAGCCAAGAGCGCTCCCAGCCCCAGCATTTT.

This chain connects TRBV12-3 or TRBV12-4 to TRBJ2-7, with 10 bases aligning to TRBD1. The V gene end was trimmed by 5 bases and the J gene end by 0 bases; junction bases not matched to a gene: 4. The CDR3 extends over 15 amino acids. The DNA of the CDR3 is TGTGCCAGCAGTCCCAGGACAGGGGGCTCCTACGAGCAGTACTTC. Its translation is CASSPRTGGSYEQYF.

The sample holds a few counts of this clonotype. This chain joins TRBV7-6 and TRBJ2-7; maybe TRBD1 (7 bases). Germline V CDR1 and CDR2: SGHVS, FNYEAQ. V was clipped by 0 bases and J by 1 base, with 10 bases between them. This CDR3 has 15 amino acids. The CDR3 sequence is CASSLAAGGSYEQYF. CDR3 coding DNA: TGTGCCAGCAGCTTAGCGGCAGGGGGGTCCTACGAGCAGTACTTC. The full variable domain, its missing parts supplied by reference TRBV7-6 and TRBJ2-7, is GAGVSQSPRYKVTKRGQDVALRCDPISGHVSLYWYRQALGQGPEFLTYFNYEAQQDKSGLPNDRFSAERPEGSISTLTIQRTEQRDSAMYRCASSLAAGGSYEQYFGPGTRLTVT.

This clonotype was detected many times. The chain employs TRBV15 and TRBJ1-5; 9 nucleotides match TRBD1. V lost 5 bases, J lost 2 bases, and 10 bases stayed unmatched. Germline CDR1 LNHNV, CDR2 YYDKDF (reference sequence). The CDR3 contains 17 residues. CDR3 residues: CATSDSDRGGGNQPQHF. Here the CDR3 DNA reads TGTGCCACCAGCGATTCGGACAGGGGAGGAGGCAATCAGCCCCAGCATTTT. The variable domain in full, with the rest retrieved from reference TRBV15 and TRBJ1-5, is DAMVIQNPRYQVTQFGKPVTLSCSQTLNHNVMYWYQQKSSQAPKLLFHYYDKDFNNEADTPDNFQSRRPNTSFCFLDIRSPGLGDTAMYLCATSDSDRGGGNQPQHFGDGTRLSIL.

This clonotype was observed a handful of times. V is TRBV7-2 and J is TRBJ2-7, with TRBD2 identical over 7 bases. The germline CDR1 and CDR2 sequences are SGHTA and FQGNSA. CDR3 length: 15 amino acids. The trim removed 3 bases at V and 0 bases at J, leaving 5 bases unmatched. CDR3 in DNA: TGTGCCAGCAGCTTGGGACTACCTAGCTCCTACGAGCAGTACTTC. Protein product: CASSLGLPSSYEQYF.

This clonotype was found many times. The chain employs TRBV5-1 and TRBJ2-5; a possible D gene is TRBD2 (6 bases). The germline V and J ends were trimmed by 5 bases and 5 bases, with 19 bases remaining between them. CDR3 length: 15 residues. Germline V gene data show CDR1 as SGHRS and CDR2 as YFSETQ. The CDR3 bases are TGCGCCAGCAGTAGGGACTGGAGACGTTGGGAGACCCAGTACTTC. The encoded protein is CASSRDWRRWETQYF. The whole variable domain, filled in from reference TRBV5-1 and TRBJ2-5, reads KAGVTQTPRYLIKTRGQQVTLSCSPISGHRSVSWYQQTPGQGLQFLFEYFSETQRNKGNFPGRFSGRQFSNSRSEMNVSTLELGDSALYLCASSRDWRRWETQYFGPGTRLLVL.

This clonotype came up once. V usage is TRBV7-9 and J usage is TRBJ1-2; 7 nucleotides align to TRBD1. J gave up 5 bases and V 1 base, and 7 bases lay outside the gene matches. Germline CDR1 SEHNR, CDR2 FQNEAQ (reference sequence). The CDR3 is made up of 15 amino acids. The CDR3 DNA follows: TGTGCCAGCAGCTTAGAAGGACAGGCCAAGTATGGCTACACCTTC. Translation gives CASSLEGQAKYGYTF.

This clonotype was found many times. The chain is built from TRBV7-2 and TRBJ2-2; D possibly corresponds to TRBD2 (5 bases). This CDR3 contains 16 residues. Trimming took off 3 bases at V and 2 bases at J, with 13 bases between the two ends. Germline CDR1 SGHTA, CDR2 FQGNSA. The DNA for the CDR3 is TGTGCCAGCAGCTTCCGTTCCGGGGTCAACACCGGGGAGCTGTTTTTT. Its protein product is CASSFRSGVNTGELFF. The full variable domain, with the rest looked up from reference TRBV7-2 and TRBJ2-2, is GAGVSQSPSNKVTEKGKDVELRCDPISGHTALYWYRQSLGQGLEFLIYFQGNSAPDKSGLPSDRFSAERTGGSVSTLTIQRTQQEDSAVYLCASSFRSGVNTGELFFGEGSRLTVL.